Shown below are 32 T cell receptor beta chains from a single sample sequenced in a study of shared clonotypes between healthy human individuals. Repertoires were generated with immunoSEQ multiplex PCR, while TCRdb's copy carries only in-frame clones and drops some. The sample lists approximately 2.5 million clones; around nine tenths were seen once. The sample taken for sequencing was naive CD4+ T cells sorted from blood. Subset specified: CD45RA+ positively selected. The receptors were sampled from a man between 18 and 35 years old in good health.

V gene TRBV6-5 combines with J gene TRBJ1-1, with a tentative D call TRBD1 (5 bases). V lost 2 bases to trimming and J lost 4 bases, with 11 bases between them. Germline values: CDR1 MNHEY, CDR2 SVGAGI. CDR3 length equals 14 residues. The DNA of the CDR3 is TGTGCCAGCAGTTACCCGGGGAGGGGCACTGAAGCTTTCTTT. This encodes CASSYPGRGTEAFF.

As DNA, the CDR3 is TGCGCCAGCCCTCGGACTAGCGGAGACACAGATACGCAGTATTTT. This translates into CASPRTSGDTDTQYF. The chain carries TRBV10-2 and TRBJ2-3; 10 bases fit TRBD2. Germline assignment: CDR1 WSHSY and CDR2 SAAADI. The CDR3 extends over 15 amino acids. The V gene end was trimmed by 8 bases and the J gene end by 2 bases; junction bases not matched to a gene: 7.

The chain combines TRBV29-1 with TRBJ2-3; the match to TRBD2 covers 7 bases. CDR3 size: 13 residues. CDR1 and CDR2 from the germline V gene are SQVTM and ANQGSEA. After removal of 6 bases from V and 1 base from J, the junction contained 4 bases not matched to a gene. CDR3 loop: CSVSSGGTDTQYF. The CDR3 DNA reads TGCAGCGTATCTAGCGGTGGCACAGATACGCAGTATTTT.

This sequence joins TRBV28 and TRBJ1-1, with a weak D call TRBD1 (5 bases). CDR1 and CDR2 (germline): MDHEN, SYDVKM. The CDR3 extends over 13 amino acids. V lost 6 bases and J 4 bases, leaving 12 bases between the germline ends. In DNA, the CDR3 is TGTGCCAGCAGACTCGGGGGTTTCACTGAAGCTTTCTTT. Its protein product is CASRLGGFTEAFF.

This chain links TRBV4-1 with TRBJ2-7; 7 nucleotides agree with TRBD2. The CDR3 spans 15 residues. V was clipped by 2 bases and J by 4 bases; unmatched bases: 8. Germline values: CDR1 MGHRA, CDR2 YSYEKL. CDR3 region: CASSQQLARIYEQYF. CDR3 coding DNA: TGCGCCAGCAGCCAACAACTAGCGCGAATTTACGAGCAGTACTTC.

The chain has TRBV23-1 and TRBJ1-1; 7 positions match TRBD1. TRBV23-1 is annotated as an ORF whose role is uncertain. V trimming: 3 bases; J trimming: 7 bases; junction bases outside the gene matches: 11. The CDR3 consists of 15 residues. In nucleotides, the CDR3 is TGCGCCAGCAGTCAGAAAGACAGGGCGTCCGGTGAAGCTTTCTTT. Amino acids: CASSQKDRASGEAFF.

V usage is TRBV5-4 and J usage is TRBJ2-5; no reliable D call. The germline CDR1 and CDR2 sequences are SGHNT and YYREEE (reference sequence). The V end was cut by 4 bases, the J end by 5 bases, with 18 bases between. The CDR3 is made up of 15 amino acids. The CDR3 DNA follows: TGTGCCAGCAGCACCGCGTCGGGCCTGGTCGAGACCCAGTACTTC. Its translation is CASSTASGLVETQYF.

This CDR3 is CSVEGGVSFSYNEQFF. The CDR3 DNA is TGCAGCGTTGAAGGAGGGGTCTCCTTCTCCTACAATGAGCAGTTCTTC. The chain has TRBV29-1 and TRBJ2-1, with D perhaps matching TRBD1 or TRBD2 (5 bases each). Trimming removed 1 base at V and 0 bases at J, with 13 bases between. There are 16 residues in the CDR3. In germline, CDR1 is SQVTM, CDR2 ANQGSEA.

With regard to this clone: Other DNA sequences within the sample encode an identical CDR3. The chain couples TRBV9 to TRBJ1-1, with D possibly being TRBD1 (6 bases). The CDR3 contains 15 residues. The germline CDR1 and CDR2 sequences are SGDLS and YYNGEE. V lost 2 bases, J lost 0 bases, and 11 bases lay in between. The chain's CDR3 is CASSVEQGLNTEAFF. The CDR3 DNA reads as TGTGCCAGCAGCGTCGAACAGGGACTGAACACTGAAGCTTTCTTT.

The chain uses TRBV25-1 and TRBJ2-1, with TRBD1 as a possible D gene (6 bases). CDR1 and CDR2 (germline): MGHDK, SYGVNS. Trimming removed 1 base at V and 6 bases at J, with 13 bases between. The CDR3 totals 15 residues. CDR3 region: CASSELGVGGNEQFF. CDR3 bases: TGTGCCAGCAGTGAATTGGGGGTAGGGGGCAATGAGCAGTTCTTC.

V is TRBV18 and J is TRBJ1-5; D is perhaps TRBD1 (5 bases). V lost 3 bases to trimming and J lost 8 bases, with 14 bases between them. This CDR3 contains 14 residues. From germline, CDR1 is KGHSH and CDR2 LQKENI. The CDR3 region has the DNA TGTGCCAGCTCACCGGCCAGGGAAATTAAGCCCCAGCATTTT. Translation: CASSPAREIKPQHF.

This clone was observed a single time. This sequence joins TRBV6-1 and TRBJ1-2; TRBD1 is a possible D gene (5 bases). The CDR3 is 15 amino acids. V was clipped by 7 bases and J by 4 bases, with 19 bases between them. Germline-derived CDR1 and CDR2 are MNHNS and SASEGT. The CDR3 sequence: CASTARETVTYGYTF. Written as DNA, the CDR3 is TGTGCCAGCACCGCCCGGGAGACAGTTACCTATGGCTACACCTTC.

J is TRBJ2-7 and V is TRBV27; 9 nucleotides align to TRBD1. After removal of 3 bases from V and 0 bases from J, the junction contained 3 bases not matched to a gene. The CDR3 extends over 15 amino acids. In germline, CDR1 is MNHEY, CDR2 SMNVEV (reference sequence). The CDR3: CASSFLGQGSYEQYF. In nucleotides, the CDR3 is TGTGCCAGCAGTTTTTTGGGACAGGGCTCCTACGAGCAGTACTTC.

This chain uses TRBV6-1 with TRBJ2-5, with 7 bases identical to TRBD2. Per germline, CDR1 MNHNS and CDR2 SASEGT. With V trimmed by 7 bases and J by 2 bases, 4 bases remained unmatched. The CDR3 contains 13 residues. CDR3 sequence: CASTGRGQETQYF. In DNA, the CDR3 is TGTGCCAGCACAGGGCGGGGGCAAGAGACCCAGTACTTC.

This CDR3 reads CASRQVSTDTQYF. CDR3 bases: TGTGCCAGTAGACAGGTCTCCACAGATACGCAGTATTTT. The chain joins TRBV19 to TRBJ2-3; tentatively, D is TRBD1 (5 bases). Germline V CDR1 and CDR2: LNHDA, SQIVND (reference sequence). The CDR3 has 13 amino acids. V lost 6 bases to trimming and J lost 2 bases, with 9 bases between them.

This clone was seen just once. The chain carries TRBV9 and TRBJ2-1; 9 bases align to TRBD1. Per the germline V gene, CDR1 is SGDLS and CDR2 is YYNGEE. The CDR3 spans 15 residues. V shed 0 bases and J 9 bases; nucleotides not matched to a gene: 7. The CDR3 nucleotides are TGTGCCAGCAGCGTAGGAGGGACAGGGTGGGGTGAGCAGTTCTTC. Its protein is CASSVGGTGWGEQFF.

This clone was seen a few times. This sequence joins TRBV7-9 and TRBJ1-2; the D is unclear. Germline V lookup: CDR1 SEHNR, CDR2 FQNEAQ (reference sequence). CDR3 size: 15 residues. V lost 2 bases and J 3 bases, leaving 13 bases between the germline ends. In nucleotides, the CDR3 is TGTGCCAGCAGCTTATCGTCTGACAATGACTATGGCTACACCTTC. It specifies CASSLSSDNDYGYTF.

The chain is built from TRBV19 and TRBJ1-5, with 9 bases matching TRBD1. CDR1 and CDR2 (germline): LNHDA, SQIVND (reference sequence). V shed 5 bases, J shed 5 bases, and the junction held 10 bases outside the gene matches. The CDR3 covers 16 residues. The CDR3 DNA is TGTGCCAGTAGTCCCAAGACAGGGGGAATATATCAGCCCCAGCATTTT. Its translation is CASSPKTGGIYQPQHF.

This chain links TRBV5-1 with TRBJ1-2; the match to TRBD1 covers 8 bases. The CDR3 consists of 14 residues. The germline CDR1 and CDR2 sequences are SGHRS and YFSETQ. With V trimmed by 3 bases and J by 5 bases, 6 bases remained unmatched. CDR3 sequence: CASSSSQGVYGYTF. DNA of the CDR3: TGCGCCAGCAGCTCCTCACAGGGGGTTTATGGCTACACCTTC.

V and J are TRBV18 and TRBJ2-1; 9 positions match TRBD2. V dropped 3 bases and J dropped 3; count of bases not matched to a gene: 6. There are 16 residues in the CDR3. Germline V CDR1 and CDR2: KGHSH, LQKENI. CDR3 bases: TGTGCCAGCTCACCGAGACTAGCGGCATACTACAATGAGCAGTTCTTC. This sequence encodes CASSPRLAAYYNEQFF.

This sequence joins TRBV6-5 and TRBJ2-7, with TRBD1 identical over 8 bases. The CDR3 length is 15 residues. The germline V gene encodes CDR1 MNHEY and CDR2 SVGAGI. Trimming at V came to 2 bases and at J to 4 bases, leaving 7 bases not matched to a gene. The DNA for the CDR3 is TGTGCCAGCAGTTACGAGAGGACAGGGAGGTACGAGCAGTACTTC. Its protein is CASSYERTGRYEQYF.

This clone was found a few times. Different DNA sequences within this sample yield the same CDR3. This sequence joins TRBV6-1 and TRBJ1-5; D not certain. The CDR3 has 14 residues. Trimming stripped 3 bases from V and 0 bases from J, with 6 bases between. Per the germline V gene, CDR1 is MNHNS and CDR2 is SASEGT. CDR3 DNA: TGTGCCAGCAGTGACTCAGGTAGCAATCAGCCCCAGCATTTT. It encodes CASSDSGSNQPQHF.

This rearrangement joins TRBV6-7 to TRBJ2-7; 10 bases are a match to TRBD1. TRBV6-7 is an ORF, with its function uncertain. This CDR3 is 11 amino acids long. CDR3 DNA: TGTGCGGGACAGGGGCAATACGAGCAGTACTTC. It specifies CAGQGQYEQYF.

This rearrangement joins TRBV29-1 to TRBJ2-1, with TRBD2 as a possible D gene (5 bases). The germline V and J ends were trimmed by 7 bases and 4 bases, with 8 bases remaining between them. The CDR3 totals 11 residues. Germline V gene sequence: CDR1 SQVTM, CDR2 ANQGSEA. CDR3 residues: CSAREYNEQFF. CDR3 in DNA: TGCAGCGCCCGGGAATACAATGAGCAGTTCTTC.

The CDR3 DNA sequence: TGTGCCAGCAGCGCCCAACCGGGACTAGCGGGAGCCGAGCAGTACTTC. It yields the protein CASSAQPGLAGAEQYF. The rearrangement links TRBV7-2 to TRBJ2-7; 14 nucleotides line up with TRBD2. There are 16 residues in the CDR3. V was clipped by 5 bases and J by 6 bases; unmatched bases: 9. Germline assignment: CDR1 SGHTA and CDR2 FQGNSA. Together with reference TRBV7-2 and TRBJ2-7, the CDR3 gives the full variable domain: GAGVSQSPSNKVTEKGKDVELRCDPISGHTALYWYRQSLGQGLEFLIYFQGNSAPDKSGLPSDRFSAERTGGSVSTLTIQRTQQEDSAVYLCASSAQPGLAGAEQYFGPGTRLTVT.

About this clone itself: Other DNA sequences in this specimen translate into the identical CDR3. The CDR3 DNA sequence: TGTGCCAGCTCACCACTGGGACAAGAGACCCAGTACTTC. This codes for CASSPLGQETQYF. The V gene is TRBV18, the J gene TRBJ2-5; D is ambiguous. Germline V CDR1 and CDR2: KGHSH, LQKENI. Trimming removed 1 base at V and 2 bases at J, with 5 bases between. This CDR3 has 13 residues. The variable domain in full, completed from reference TRBV18 and TRBJ2-5, reads NAGVMQNPRHLVRRRGQEARLRCSPMKGHSHVYWYRQLPEEGLKFMVYLQKENIIDESGMPKERFSAEFPKEGPSILRIQQVVRGDSAAYFCASSPLGQETQYFGPGTRLLVL.

This chain connects TRBV10-3 to TRBJ1-1; D perhaps matches TRBD1 (5 bases). Germline V gives CDR1 ENHRY, CDR2 SYGVKD. The CDR3 loop spans 14 amino acids. V was shortened by 3 bases and J by 5 bases, with 13 bases between the two germline ends. The CDR3 is CAISEGPGGTEAFF. CDR3 sequence (DNA): TGTGCCATCAGTGAAGGCCCGGGGGGTACTGAAGCTTTCTTT.

Concerning this clone: The sample carries other DNA sequences with the same CDR3. V gene TRBV6-5 combines with J gene TRBJ1-1; maybe TRBD1 (6 bases). Germline lookup yields CDR1 MNHEY and CDR2 SVGAGI. V lost 0 bases and J lost 4, with 6 bases in between. The CDR3 has 13 amino acids. Here the CDR3 DNA reads TGTGCCAGCAGTTACTCGACAGGCACTGAAGCTTTCTTT. Translation gives CASSYSTGTEAFF.

CDR3 amino acids: CASSTDRAGATNEKLFF. CDR3 DNA: TGTGCCAGTAGTACCGACAGGGCGGGGGCTACTAATGAAAAACTGTTTTTT. V and J are TRBV19 and TRBJ1-4; 7 nucleotides line up with TRBD1. CDR3 length equals 17 residues. Germline V gene sequence: CDR1 LNHDA, CDR2 SQIVND (reference sequence). The V and J ends lost 4 bases and 2 bases, in that order; junction bases with no gene match: 10. Looking up the rest from reference TRBV19 and TRBJ1-4 gives the full variable domain: DGGITQSPKYLFRKEGQNVTLSCEQNLNHDAMYWYRQDPGQGLRLIYYSQIVNDFQKGDIAEGYSVSREKKESFPLTVTSAQKNPTAFYLCASSTDRAGATNEKLFFGSGTQLSVL.

This clone was counted a single time. The chain has TRBV11-2 and TRBJ1-1; a weak D match, TRBD1 (5 bases). The germline V gene has CDR1 SGHAT and CDR2 FQNNGV. CDR3 length equals 13 residues. Trimming removed 4 bases at V and 1 base at J, with 7 bases between. The CDR3 nucleotides read TGTGCCAGCAGCTCAGACAGGAACACTGAAGCTTTCTTT. This encodes CASSSDRNTEAFF.

This clone showed up just once. The CDR3 sequence: CASSFRLAGGAREQYF. The CDR3 DNA sequence: TGTGCCAGCAGTTTCAGACTAGCGGGAGGGGCACGCGAGCAGTACTTC. This chain links TRBV6-5 with TRBJ2-7, with 14 nucleotides matching TRBD2. Germline-derived CDR1 and CDR2 are MNHEY and SVGAGI. CDR3 length: 16 residues. V shed 4 bases and J 6 bases; nucleotides not matched to a gene: 8.

V usage is TRBV27 and J usage is TRBJ2-7, with 11 nucleotides matching TRBD2. CDR1 is MNHEY and CDR2 is SMNVEV in the germline V gene (reference sequence). V was pared by 3 bases and J by 6 bases, with 10 bases of the junction left unmatched. The CDR3 totals 16 residues. The DNA of the CDR3 is TGTGCCAGCAGTTTCTGGATGACTAGCGGGATCGGCGAGCAGTACTTC. Amino acids: CASSFWMTSGIGEQYF.